Listed below are T cell receptor beta chains from one sample, sequenced in a study of blood T cell repertoires in COVID-19. Produced via immunoSEQ multiplex PCR; TCRdb's table is partial and in-frame only. The sample includes 250,000 to 300,000 clones, about 89% seen only once; the top ten take 8% to 10%. Material: PBMCs or T cells enriched from blood (not recorded which). These receptors came from a man aged 40-50 years who had recovered from COVID-19. CDR3s include the opening cysteine and the closing phenylalanine or tryptophan. The D gene is left open where the match is weak. Expanded clones are given a class, and other clones once, few, many or no size at all.

>12|TRBV12-3/TRBV12-4|TRBJ1-2|NA|TRBD1
CASSQGARGYTF
TGTGCCAGCAGTCAGGGGGCTCGGGGCTACACCTTC
>14|TRBV7-9|TRBJ2-5|NA|NA
CASSFVPPGETQYF
TGTGCCAGCAGCTTTGTTCCCCCGGGTGAGACCCAGTACTTC
>14|TRBV29-1|TRBJ1-1|NA|NA
CSVEEMGEGTEAFF
TGCAGCGTTGAAGAGATGGGGGAGGGGACTGAAGCTTTCTTT
>17|TRBV7-2|TRBJ2-3|once|TRBD2
CASSFQAGSTSTDTQYF
TGTGCCAGCAGCTTTCAAGCGGGATCAACTAGCACAGATACGCAGTATTTT
>11|TRBV29-1|TRBJ1-2|NA|NA
CSTGATAGYTF
TGCAGCACTGGAGCTACTGCTGGCTACACCTTC
>14|TRBV29-1|TRBJ1-2|NA|TRBD1
CSVDSRDRGYGYTF
TGCAGCGTTGATTCCAGAGACAGGGGATATGGCTACACCTTC
>14|TRBV5-1|TRBJ1-2|once|NA
CASSLGTENYGYTF
TGCGCCAGCAGCTTGGGTACAGAAAACTATGGCTACACCTTC
>15|TRBV19|TRBJ2-2|NA|NA
CASSHAGVVAGELFF
TGTGCCAGTAGCCATGCTGGGGTCGTAGCGGGGGAGCTGTTTTTT
>17|TRBV24-1|TRBJ2-3|NA|TRBD2
CATSDELAGVGTDTQYF
TGTGCCACCAGTGACGAGCTAGCGGGAGTGGGCACAGATACGCAGTATTTT
>13|TRBV9|TRBJ1-2|NA|NA
CASSASGGNGYTF
TGTGCCAGCAGCGCTTCGGGGGGCAATGGCTACACCTTC
>15|TRBV5-6|TRBJ2-3|NA|NA
CASSPVGGGPATQYF
TGTGCCAGCAGCCCCGTTGGGGGGGGGCCAGCTACGCAGTATTTT
>13|TRBV29-1|TRBJ2-1|NA|NA
CSVVEGGVEEQFF
TGCAGCGTTGTAGAGGGGGGTGTCGAGGAGCAGTTCTTC
>17|TRBV7-3|TRBJ2-5|NA|TRBD2
CASSLGPPGSSGETQYF
TGTGCCAGCAGCTTAGGGCCGCCAGGCTCTAGCGGAGAGACCCAGTACTTC
>15|TRBV15|TRBJ2-5|NA|NA
CATSRGGGYLETQYF
TGTGCCACCAGCAGAGGGGGCGGCTATTTGGAGACCCAGTACTTC
>14|TRBV6-2/TRBV6-3|TRBJ2-7|NA|TRBD1
CASSYLGQGGEQYF
TGTGCCAGCAGTTACCTGGGACAGGGGGGCGAGCAGTACTTC
>15|TRBV27|TRBJ1-4|once|TRBD1
CASRTRQGPWEKLFF
TGTGCCAGCAGAACACGACAGGGCCCATGGGAAAAACTGTTTTTT
>13|TRBV12-3/TRBV12-4|TRBJ2-7|NA|NA
CASSLQTAYEQYF
TGTGCCAGCAGTTTACAGACAGCCTACGAGCAGTACTTC
>17|TRBV28|TRBJ1-5|once|NA
CASSLSSTGLSNQPQHF
TGTGCCAGCAGTTTATCTAGCACAGGGCTCAGCAATCAGCCCCAGCATTTT
>15|TRBV18|TRBJ1-1|once|NA
CASSPLGTPGAEAFF
TGTGCCAGCTCACCACTCGGGACGCCGGGGGCTGAAGCTTTCTTT
>11|TRBV7-8|TRBJ1-1|NA|NA
CASSSYTEAFF
TGTGCCAGCAGCTCATACACTGAAGCTTTCTTT